The T cell receptor beta chain described here comes from a study of blood T cell repertoires in COVID-19. Study summary: Samples taken during acute and convalescent COVID-19 were collected in the United States, Italy and Spain. Sample material is recorded as cDNA or gDNA derived from T cells, B-cell-depleted T cells, or PBMCs.

The table lists this clone with a count of one. Trimming removed 0 bases from V and 7 bases from J; junction bases left unmatched: 8. The CDR3 extends over 15 amino acids. Per the germline V gene, CDR1 is LGHNT and CDR2 is FRNRAP. Generated by immunoSEQ multiplex PCR, the TCRdb table keeps only in-frame clones and is missing some. This repertoire shows around 44,000 clones, approximately 85% found once; its top ten account for about 39%. This sequence was found in a man between 35 and 55 years old with active or convalescent COVID-19. The V and J genes are TRBV12-5 and TRBJ1-1; TRBD1 matches 7 bases. Sequencing was carried out using peripheral blood. The CDR3 loop is CASGLVPQGVVEAFF. In DNA form, the CDR3 reads TGTGCTAGTGGTTTGGTACCCCAGGGGGTAGTTGAAGCTTTCTTT.